This TCR beta chain was recorded in a study of shared clonotypes between healthy human individuals. Each of the donors was a healthy adult who was HIV-negative and had not had a recent acute infection or vaccination. Every immunoSEQ plate was one replicate of a subset's evenly spread DNA. Only in-frame clones appear in the TCRdb table, and some are missing; sequencing was by immunoSEQ multiplex PCR. The repertoire holds around 1,000,000 clones, with 60% to 85% as singletons. Trimming left V 5 bases short and J 7 bases short, with 14 bases between. This CDR3 has 13 residues. From germline, CDR1 is MNHEY and CDR2 SVGAGI.

Material for sequencing was memory CD4+ T cells from PBMCs. As for subset: CD45RA-negative fraction. This chain links TRBV6-5 with TRBJ1-2, with a weak D call TRBD1 (6 bases). This clonotype originated in a man between 18 and 35 years old in good health. Some clones in this sample may be carry-over from other donors' samples. CDR3 in amino acids: CASSDTGPLGYTF. CDR3 DNA: TGTGCCAGCAGTGATACAGGGCCCCTTGGCTACACCTTC.